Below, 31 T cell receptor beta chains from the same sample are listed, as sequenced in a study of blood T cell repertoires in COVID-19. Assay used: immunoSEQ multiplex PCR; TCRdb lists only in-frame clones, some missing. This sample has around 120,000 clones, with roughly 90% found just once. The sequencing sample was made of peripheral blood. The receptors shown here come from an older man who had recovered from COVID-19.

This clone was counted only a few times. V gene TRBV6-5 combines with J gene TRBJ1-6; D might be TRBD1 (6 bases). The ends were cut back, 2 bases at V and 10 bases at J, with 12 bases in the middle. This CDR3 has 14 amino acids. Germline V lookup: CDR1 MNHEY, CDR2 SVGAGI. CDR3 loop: CASSYKSRGSPLHF. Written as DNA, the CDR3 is TGTGCCAGCAGTTACAAGAGCAGGGGCTCACCCCTCCACTTT.

CDR3 coding DNA: TGTGCCAGCTCCCTGGAGGTTAATCGCGAGCAGTACTTC. Translation: CASSLEVNREQYF. The rearrangement links TRBV27 to TRBJ2-7; maybe TRBD2 (5 bases). V lost 8 bases and J 6 bases, leaving 17 bases between the germline ends. The CDR3 sequence is 13 residues long. Germline CDR1 is MNHEY and CDR2 is SMNVEV (reference sequence).

The CDR3, as DNA: TGTGCCAGCAGTTACACCAGGGGGTTGAACACTGAAGCTTTCTTT. The encoded protein is CASSYTRGLNTEAFF. The rearrangement joins TRBV6-6 to TRBJ1-1; 7 nucleotides line up with TRBD1. Germline CDR1 MNHNY, CDR2 SVGAGI (reference sequence). The CDR3 is 15 amino acids. With 2 bases clipped from V and 0 bases from J, the junction kept 3 bases outside the gene matches.

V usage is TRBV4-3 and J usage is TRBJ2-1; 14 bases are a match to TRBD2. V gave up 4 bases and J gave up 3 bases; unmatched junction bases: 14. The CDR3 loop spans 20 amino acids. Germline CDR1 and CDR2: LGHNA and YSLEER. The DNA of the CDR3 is TGCGCCAGCAGCCGAGGGTCCTGGACTAGCGGGAGGAAGGGCTACAATGAGCAGTTCTTC. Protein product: CASSRGSWTSGRKGYNEQFF.

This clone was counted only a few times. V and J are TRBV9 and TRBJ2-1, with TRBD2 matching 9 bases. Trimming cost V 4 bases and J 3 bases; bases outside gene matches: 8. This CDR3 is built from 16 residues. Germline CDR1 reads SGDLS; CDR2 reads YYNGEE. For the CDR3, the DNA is TGTGCCAGCAGCCCCCGGGCTAGCGGGGACTACAATGAGCAGTTCTTC. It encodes CASSPRASGDYNEQFF.

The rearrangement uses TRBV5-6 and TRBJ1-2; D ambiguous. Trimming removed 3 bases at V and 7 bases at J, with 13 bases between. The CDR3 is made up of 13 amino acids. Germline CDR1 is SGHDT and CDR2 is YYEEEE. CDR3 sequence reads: CASSSAAARGYTF. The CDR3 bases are TGTGCCAGCAGCTCGGCGGCGGCTCGTGGCTACACCTTC.

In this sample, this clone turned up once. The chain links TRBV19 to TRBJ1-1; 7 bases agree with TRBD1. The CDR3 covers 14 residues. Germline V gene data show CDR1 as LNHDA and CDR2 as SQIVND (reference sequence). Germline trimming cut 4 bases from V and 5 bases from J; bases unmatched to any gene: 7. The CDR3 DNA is TGTGCCAGTAGTACCCGGGACAGCCGAACTGAAGCTTTCTTT. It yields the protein CASSTRDSRTEAFF.

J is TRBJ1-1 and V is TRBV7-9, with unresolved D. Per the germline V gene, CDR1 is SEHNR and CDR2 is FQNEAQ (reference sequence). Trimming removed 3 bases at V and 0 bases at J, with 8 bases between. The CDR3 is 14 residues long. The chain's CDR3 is CASSFVTVNTEAFF. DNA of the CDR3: TGTGCCAGCAGCTTTGTCACAGTGAACACTGAAGCTTTCTTT.

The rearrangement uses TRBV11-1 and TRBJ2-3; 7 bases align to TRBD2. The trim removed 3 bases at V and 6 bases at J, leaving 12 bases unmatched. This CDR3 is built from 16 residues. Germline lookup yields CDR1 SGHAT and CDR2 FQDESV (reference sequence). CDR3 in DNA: TGTGCCAGCAGCTTTAACCTTGCGGGAGTAAGGGATACGCAGTATTTT. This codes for CASSFNLAGVRDTQYF.

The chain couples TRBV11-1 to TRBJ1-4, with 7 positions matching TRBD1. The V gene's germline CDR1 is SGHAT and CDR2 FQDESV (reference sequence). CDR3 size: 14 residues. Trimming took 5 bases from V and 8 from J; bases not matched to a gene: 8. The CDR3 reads CASSRRQGFEKLFF. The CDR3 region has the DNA TGTGCCAGCAGCAGAAGACAGGGATTCGAAAAACTGTTTTTT.

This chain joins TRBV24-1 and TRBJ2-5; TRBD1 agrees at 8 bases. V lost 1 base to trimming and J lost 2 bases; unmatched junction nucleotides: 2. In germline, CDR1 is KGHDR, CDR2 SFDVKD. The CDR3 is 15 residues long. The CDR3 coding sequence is TGTGCCACCAGTGATTTCGGGACAGGTCAAGAGACCCAGTACTTC. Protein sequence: CATSDFGTGQETQYF.

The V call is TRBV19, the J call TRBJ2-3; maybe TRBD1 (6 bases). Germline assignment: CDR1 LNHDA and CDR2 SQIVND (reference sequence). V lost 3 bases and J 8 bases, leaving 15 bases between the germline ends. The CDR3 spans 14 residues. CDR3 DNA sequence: TGTGCCAGTAGTATGGGGAACAGGGCCGCTACGCAGTATTTT. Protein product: CASSMGNRAATQYF.

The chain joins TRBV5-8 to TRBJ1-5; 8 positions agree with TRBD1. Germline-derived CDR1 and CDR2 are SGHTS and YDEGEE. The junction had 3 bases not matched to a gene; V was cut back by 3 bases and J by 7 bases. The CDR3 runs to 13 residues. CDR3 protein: CASSSTGVQPQHF. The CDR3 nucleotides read TGTGCCAGCAGCTCGACAGGGGTACAGCCCCAGCATTTT.

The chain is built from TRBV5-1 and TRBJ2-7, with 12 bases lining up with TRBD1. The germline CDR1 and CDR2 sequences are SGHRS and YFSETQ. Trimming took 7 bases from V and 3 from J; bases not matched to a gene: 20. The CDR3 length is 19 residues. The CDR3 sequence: CASGYRSGQGAWIGYEQYF. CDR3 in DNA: TGCGCCAGCGGTTATCGCTCGGGACAGGGGGCGTGGATAGGCTACGAGCAGTACTTC.

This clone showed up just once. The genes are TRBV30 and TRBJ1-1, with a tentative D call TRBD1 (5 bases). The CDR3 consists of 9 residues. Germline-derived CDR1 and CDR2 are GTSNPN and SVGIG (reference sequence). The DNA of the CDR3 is TGTGCTGGGTCGGGGGGAGCTTTCTTT. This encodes CAGSGGAFF.

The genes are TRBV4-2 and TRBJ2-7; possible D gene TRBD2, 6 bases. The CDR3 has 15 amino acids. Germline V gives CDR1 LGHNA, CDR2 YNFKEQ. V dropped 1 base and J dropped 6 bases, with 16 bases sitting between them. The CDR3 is CASSQGGVMAGEQYF. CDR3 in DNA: TGTGCCAGCAGCCAAGGCGGGGTGATGGCTGGCGAGCAGTACTTC.

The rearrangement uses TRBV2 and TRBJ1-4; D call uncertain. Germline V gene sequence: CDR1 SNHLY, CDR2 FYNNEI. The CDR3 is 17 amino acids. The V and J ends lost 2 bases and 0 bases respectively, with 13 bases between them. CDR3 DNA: TGTGCCAGCAGTGAAACATCCGCAGTCGCAACTAATGAAAAACTGTTTTTT. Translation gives CASSETSAVATNEKLFF.

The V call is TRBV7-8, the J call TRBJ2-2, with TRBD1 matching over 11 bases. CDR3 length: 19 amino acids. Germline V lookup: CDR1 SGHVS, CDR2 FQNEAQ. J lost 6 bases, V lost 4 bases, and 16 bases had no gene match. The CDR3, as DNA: TGTGCCAGCAGCTCGAAACGGACAGGGGGCGCATTTTTCCCCGGGGAGCTGTTTTTT. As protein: CASSSKRTGGAFFPGELFF.

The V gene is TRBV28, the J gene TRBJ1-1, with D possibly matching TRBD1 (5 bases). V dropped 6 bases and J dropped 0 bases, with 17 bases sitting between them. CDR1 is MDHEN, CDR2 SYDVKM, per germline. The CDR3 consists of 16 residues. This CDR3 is CASSTSTPGLNTEAFF. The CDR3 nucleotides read TGTGCCAGCAGCACATCAACCCCAGGGCTGAACACTGAAGCTTTCTTT.

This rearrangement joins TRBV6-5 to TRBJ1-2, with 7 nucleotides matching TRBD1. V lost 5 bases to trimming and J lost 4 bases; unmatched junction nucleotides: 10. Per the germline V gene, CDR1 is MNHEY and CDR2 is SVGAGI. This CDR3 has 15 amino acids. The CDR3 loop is CASSTSRGVGYGYTF. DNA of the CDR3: TGTGCCAGCAGTACCTCCAGGGGGGTGGGCTATGGCTACACCTTC.

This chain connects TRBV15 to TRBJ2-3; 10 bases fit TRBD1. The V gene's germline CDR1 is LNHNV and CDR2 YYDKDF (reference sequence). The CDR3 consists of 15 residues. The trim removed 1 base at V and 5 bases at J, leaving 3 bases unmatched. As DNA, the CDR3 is TGTGCCACCAGCAGAGGACAGGGGGCTTTAGATACGCAGTATTTT. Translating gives CATSRGQGALDTQYF.

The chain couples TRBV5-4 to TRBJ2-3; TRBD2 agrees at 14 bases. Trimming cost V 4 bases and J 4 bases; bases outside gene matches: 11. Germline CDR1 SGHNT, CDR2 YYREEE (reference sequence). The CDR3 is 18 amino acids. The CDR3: CASSPSGTSGRSPDTQYF. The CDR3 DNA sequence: TGTGCCAGCAGCCCCTCCGGGACTAGCGGGAGATCTCCAGATACGCAGTATTTT.

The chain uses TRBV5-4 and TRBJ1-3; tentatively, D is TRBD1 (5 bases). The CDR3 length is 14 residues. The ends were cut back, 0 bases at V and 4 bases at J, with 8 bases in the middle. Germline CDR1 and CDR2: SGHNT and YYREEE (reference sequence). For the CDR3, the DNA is TGTGCCAGCAGCTTGGGCACAGGCGGAAACACCATATATTTT. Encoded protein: CASSLGTGGNTIYF.

CDR3 in amino acids: CASSLEMAWTGYRETQYF. The CDR3 nucleotides are TGTGCCAGCAGCTTGGAAATGGCTTGGACAGGGTATCGAGAGACCCAGTACTTC. The chain recombines TRBV5-6 with TRBJ2-5; 8 positions agree with TRBD1. The junction had 14 bases not matched to a gene; V was cut back by 0 bases and J by 4 bases. This CDR3 has 18 amino acids. Germline CDR1 is SGHDT and CDR2 is YYEEEE.

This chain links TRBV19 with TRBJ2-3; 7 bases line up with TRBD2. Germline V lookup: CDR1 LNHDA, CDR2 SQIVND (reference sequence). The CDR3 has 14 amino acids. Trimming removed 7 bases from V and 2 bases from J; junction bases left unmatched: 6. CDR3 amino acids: CASTAGPTTDTQYF. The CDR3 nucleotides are TGTGCCAGTACAGCGGGACCCACCACAGATACGCAGTATTTT.

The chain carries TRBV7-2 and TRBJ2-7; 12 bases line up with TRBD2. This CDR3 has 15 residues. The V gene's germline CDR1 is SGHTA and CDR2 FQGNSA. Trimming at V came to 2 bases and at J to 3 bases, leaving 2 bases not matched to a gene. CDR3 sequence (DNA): TGTGCCAGCAGCTTAATGACTAGCGGGGGCTACGAGCAGTACTTC. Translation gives CASSLMTSGGYEQYF. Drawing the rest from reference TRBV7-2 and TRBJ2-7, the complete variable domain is GAGVSQSPSNKVTEKGKDVELRCDPISGHTALYWYRQSLGQGLEFLIYFQGNSAPDKSGLPSDRFSAERTGGSVSTLTIQRTQQEDSAVYLCASSLMTSGGYEQYFGPGTRLTVT.

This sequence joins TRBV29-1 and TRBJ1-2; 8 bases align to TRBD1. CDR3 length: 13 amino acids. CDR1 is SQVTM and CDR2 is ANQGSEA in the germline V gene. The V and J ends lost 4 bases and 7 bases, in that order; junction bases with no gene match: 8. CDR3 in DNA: TGCAGCGTTGGGGGACAGGACTGGGTTGGCTACACCTTC. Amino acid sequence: CSVGGQDWVGYTF.

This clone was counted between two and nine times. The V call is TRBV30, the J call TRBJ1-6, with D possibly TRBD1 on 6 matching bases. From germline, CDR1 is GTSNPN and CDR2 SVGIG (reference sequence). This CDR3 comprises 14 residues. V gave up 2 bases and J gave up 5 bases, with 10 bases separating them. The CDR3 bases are TGTGCCTGGAGTCGACGGGACAATAATTCACCCCTCCACTTT. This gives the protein CAWSRRDNNSPLHF.

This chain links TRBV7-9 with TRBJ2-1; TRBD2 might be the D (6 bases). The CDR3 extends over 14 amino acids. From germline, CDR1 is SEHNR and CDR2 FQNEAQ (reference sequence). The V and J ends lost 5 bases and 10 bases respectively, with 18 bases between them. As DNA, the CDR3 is TGTGCCAGCAGCCCTGGGACTTCCCGTCGGGAGCAGTTCTTC. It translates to CASSPGTSRREQFF. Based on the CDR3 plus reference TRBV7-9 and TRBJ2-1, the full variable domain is DTGVSQNPRHKITKRGQNVTFRCDPISEHNRLYWYRQTLGQGPEFLTYFQNEAQLEKSRLLSDRFSAERPKGSFSTLEIQRTEQGDSAMYLCASSPGTSRREQFFGPGTRLTVL.

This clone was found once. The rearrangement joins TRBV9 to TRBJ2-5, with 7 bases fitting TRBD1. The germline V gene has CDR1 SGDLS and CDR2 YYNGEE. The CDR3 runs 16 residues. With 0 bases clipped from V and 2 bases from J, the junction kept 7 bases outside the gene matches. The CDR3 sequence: CASSVGTGISQETQYF. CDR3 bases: TGTGCCAGCAGCGTAGGGACAGGCATTTCTCAAGAGACCCAGTACTTC.

As DNA, the CDR3 is TGTGCCAGCAGTGGGATCCGCGGGACAGGGAATTGGGGGACTGAAGCTTTCTTT. Translated: CASSGIRGTGNWGTEAFF. The V call is TRBV25-1, the J call TRBJ1-1; 9 bases agree with TRBD1. This CDR3 region has 18 residues. Per germline, CDR1 MGHDK and CDR2 SYGVNS. Germline trimming cut 4 bases from V and 5 bases from J; bases unmatched to any gene: 17.